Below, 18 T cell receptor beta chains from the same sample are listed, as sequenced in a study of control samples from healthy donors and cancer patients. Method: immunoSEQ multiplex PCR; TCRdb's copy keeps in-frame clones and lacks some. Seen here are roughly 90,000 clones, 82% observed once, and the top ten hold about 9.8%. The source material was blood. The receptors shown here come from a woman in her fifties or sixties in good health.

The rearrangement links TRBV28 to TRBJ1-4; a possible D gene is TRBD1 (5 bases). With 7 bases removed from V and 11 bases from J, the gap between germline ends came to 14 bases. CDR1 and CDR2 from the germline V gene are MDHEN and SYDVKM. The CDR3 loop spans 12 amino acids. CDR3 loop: CASISEEGKLFF. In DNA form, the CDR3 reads TGTGCCAGCATATCGGAGGAGGGGAAACTGTTTTTT.

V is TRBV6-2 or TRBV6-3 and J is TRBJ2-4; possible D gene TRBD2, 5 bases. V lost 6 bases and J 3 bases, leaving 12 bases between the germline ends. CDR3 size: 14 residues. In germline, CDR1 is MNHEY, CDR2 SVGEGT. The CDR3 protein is CASSPGRDKNIQYF. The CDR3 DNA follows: TGTGCCAGCAGCCCGGGAAGGGACAAAAACATTCAGTACTTC.

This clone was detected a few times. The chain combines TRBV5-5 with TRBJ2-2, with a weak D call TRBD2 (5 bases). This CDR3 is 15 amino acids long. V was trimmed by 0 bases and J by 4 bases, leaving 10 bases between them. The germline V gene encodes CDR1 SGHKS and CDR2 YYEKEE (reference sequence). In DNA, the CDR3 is TGTGCCAGCAGCTTGGAACTAGTTGGCACCGGGGAGCTGTTTTTT. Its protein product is CASSLELVGTGELFF.

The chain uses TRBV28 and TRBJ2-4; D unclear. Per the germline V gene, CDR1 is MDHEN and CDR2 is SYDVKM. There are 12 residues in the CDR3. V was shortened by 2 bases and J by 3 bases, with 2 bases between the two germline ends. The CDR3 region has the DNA TGTGCCAGCAGTTTAAACAAAAACATTCAGTACTTC. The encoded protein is CASSLNKNIQYF. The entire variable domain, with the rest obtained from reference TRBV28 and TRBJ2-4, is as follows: DVKVTQSSRYLVKRTGEKVFLECVQDMDHENMFWYRQDPGLGLRLIYFSYDVKMKEKGDIPEGYSVSREKKERFSLILESASTNQTSMYLCASSLNKNIQYFGAGTRLSVL.

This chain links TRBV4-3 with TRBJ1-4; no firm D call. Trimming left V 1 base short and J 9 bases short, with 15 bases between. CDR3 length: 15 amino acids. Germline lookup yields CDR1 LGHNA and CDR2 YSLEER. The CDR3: CASSQVEGGGQKLFF. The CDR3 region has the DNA TGCGCCAGCAGCCAAGTGGAGGGAGGTGGCCAAAAACTGTTTTTT.

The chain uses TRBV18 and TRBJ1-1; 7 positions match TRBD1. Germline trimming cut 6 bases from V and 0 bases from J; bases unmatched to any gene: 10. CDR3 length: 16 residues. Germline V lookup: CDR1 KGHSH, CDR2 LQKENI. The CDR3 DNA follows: TGTGCCAGCTCTCCAACGACAGGGCGGATGAACACTGAAGCTTTCTTT. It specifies CASSPTTGRMNTEAFF.

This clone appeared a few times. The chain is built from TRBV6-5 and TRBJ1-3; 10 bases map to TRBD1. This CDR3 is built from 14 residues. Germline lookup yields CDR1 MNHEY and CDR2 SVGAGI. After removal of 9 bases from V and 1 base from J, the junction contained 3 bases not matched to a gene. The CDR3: CASRQGASGNTIYF. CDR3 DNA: TGTGCCAGTAGACAGGGGGCTTCTGGAAACACCATATATTTT.

Written as DNA, the CDR3 is TGTGCCAGCGGACGCTCAGGGGCGCCTAATGAAAAACTGTTTTTT. This codes for CASGRSGAPNEKLFF. This sequence joins TRBV27 and TRBJ1-4; tentatively, D is TRBD1 (6 bases). Germline loops: CDR1 MNHEY, CDR2 SMNVEV (reference sequence). V shed 8 bases and J shed 3 bases, with 16 bases lying between them. This CDR3 has 15 amino acids.

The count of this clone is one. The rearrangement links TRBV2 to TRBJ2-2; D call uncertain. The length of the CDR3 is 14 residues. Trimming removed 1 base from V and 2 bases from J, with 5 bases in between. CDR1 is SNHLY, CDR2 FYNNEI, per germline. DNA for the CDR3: TGTGCCAGCAGTGAAGGTCAAAACACCGGGGAGCTGTTTTTT. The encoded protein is CASSEGQNTGELFF.

The CDR3 DNA sequence: TGTGCCAGCAGCCGTACGGGACAGGGTACCCGTTCCTCTGGAAACACCATATATTTT. It translates to CASSRTGQGTRSSGNTIYF. This chain connects TRBV3-1 (or the pseudogene TRBV3-2) to TRBJ1-3; 9 bases align to TRBD1. V gave up 4 bases and J gave up 0 bases; unmatched junction bases: 13. The CDR3 contains 19 residues. CDR1 and CDR2 (germline): LGHDT, YNNKEL (reference sequence).

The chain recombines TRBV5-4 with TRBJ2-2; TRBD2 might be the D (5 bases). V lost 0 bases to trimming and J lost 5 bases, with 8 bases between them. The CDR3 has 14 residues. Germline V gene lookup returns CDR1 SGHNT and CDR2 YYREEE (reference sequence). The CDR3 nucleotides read TGTGCCAGCAGCTTGGAGCGGTCGACCGGGGAGCTGTTTTTT. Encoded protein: CASSLERSTGELFF.

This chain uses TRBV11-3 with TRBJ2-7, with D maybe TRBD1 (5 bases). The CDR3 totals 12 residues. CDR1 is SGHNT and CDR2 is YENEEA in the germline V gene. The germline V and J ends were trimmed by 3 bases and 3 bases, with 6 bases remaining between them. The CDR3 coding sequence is TGTGCCAGCAGCTTCGGACACTACGAGCAGTACTTC. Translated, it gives CASSFGHYEQYF. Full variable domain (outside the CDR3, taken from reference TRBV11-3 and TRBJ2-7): EAGVVQSPRYKIIEKKQPVAFWCNPISGHNTLYWYLQNLGQGPELLIRYENEEAVDDSQLPKDRFSAERLKGVDSTLKIQPAELGDSAVYLCASSFGHYEQYFGPGTRLTVT.

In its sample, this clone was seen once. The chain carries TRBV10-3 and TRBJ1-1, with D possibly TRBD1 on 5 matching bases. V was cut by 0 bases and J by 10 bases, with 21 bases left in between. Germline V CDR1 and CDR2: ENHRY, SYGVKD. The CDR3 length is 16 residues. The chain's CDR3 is CAISESNQGIYRRAFF. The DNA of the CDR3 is TGTGCCATCAGTGAGTCTAATCAGGGTATCTATAGAAGAGCTTTCTTT.

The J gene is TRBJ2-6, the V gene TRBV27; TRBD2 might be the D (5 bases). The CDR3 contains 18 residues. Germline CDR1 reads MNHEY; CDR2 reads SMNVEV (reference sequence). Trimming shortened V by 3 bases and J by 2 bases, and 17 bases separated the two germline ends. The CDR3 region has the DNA TGTGCCAGCAGTTTGTGGGAAGGGCGGGCGCCTGGGGCCAACGTCCTGACTTTC. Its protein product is CASSLWEGRAPGANVLTF.

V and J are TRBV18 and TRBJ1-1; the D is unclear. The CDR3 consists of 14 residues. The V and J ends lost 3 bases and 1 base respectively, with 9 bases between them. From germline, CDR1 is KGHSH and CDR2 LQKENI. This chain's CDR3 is CASSPYKANTEAFF. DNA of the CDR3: TGTGCCAGCTCACCTTACAAGGCGAACACTGAAGCTTTCTTT. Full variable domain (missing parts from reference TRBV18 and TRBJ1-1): NAGVMQNPRHLVRRRGQEARLRCSPMKGHSHVYWYRQLPEEGLKFMVYLQKENIIDESGMPKERFSAEFPKEGPSILRIQQVVRGDSAAYFCASSPYKANTEAFFGQGTRLTVV.

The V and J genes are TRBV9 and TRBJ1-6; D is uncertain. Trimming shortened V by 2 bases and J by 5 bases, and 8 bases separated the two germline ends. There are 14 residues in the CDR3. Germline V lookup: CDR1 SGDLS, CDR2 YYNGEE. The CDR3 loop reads CASSVGLNNSPLHF. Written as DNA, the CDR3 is TGTGCCAGCAGCGTGGGCCTAAATAATTCACCCCTCCACTTT.

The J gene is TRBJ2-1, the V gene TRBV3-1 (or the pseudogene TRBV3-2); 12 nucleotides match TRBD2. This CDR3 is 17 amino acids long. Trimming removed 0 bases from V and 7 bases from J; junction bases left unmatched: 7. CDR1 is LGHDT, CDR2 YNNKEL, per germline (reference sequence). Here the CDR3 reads CASSQDLETSGRNEQFF. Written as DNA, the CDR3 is TGTGCCAGCAGCCAAGATCTCGAGACTAGCGGGAGAAATGAGCAGTTCTTC.

CDR3 sequence: CASRSDRANTGELFF. CDR3 sequence (DNA): TGTGCCAGCAGATCGGACAGGGCGAACACCGGGGAGCTGTTTTTT. The genes are TRBV6-5 and TRBJ2-2, with 8 nucleotides matching TRBD1. The length of the CDR3 is 15 residues. Germline loops: CDR1 MNHEY, CDR2 SVGAGI. J gave up 0 bases and V 6 bases, and 3 bases lay outside the gene matches.